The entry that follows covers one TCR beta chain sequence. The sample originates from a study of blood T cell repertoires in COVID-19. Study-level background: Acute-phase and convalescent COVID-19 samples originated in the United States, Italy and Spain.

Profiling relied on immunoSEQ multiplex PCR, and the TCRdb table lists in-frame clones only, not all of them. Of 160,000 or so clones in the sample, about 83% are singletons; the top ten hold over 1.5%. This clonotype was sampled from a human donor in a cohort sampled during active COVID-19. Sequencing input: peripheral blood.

CDR3 nucleotide sequence: TGTGCCAGCAGCCCCGGACAGGGCTACGAGCAGTACTTC. Its protein is CASSPGQGYEQYF. The chain has TRBV3-1 (or the pseudogene TRBV3-2) and TRBJ2-7; 8 bases map to TRBD1. This CDR3 comprises 13 residues. J lost 3 bases, V lost 4 bases, and 2 bases had no gene match. Germline loops: CDR1 LGHDT, CDR2 YNNKEL (reference sequence).